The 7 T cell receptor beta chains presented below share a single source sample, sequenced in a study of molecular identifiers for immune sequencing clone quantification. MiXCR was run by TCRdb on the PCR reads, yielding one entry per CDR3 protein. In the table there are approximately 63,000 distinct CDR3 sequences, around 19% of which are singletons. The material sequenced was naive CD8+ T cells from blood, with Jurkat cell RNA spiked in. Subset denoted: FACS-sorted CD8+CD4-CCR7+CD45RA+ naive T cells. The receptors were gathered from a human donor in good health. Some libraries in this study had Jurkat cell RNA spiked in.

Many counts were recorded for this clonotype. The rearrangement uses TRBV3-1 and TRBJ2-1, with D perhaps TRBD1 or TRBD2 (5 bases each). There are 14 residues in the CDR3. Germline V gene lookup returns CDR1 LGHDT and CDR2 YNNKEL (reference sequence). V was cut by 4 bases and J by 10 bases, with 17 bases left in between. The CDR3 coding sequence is TGTGCCAGCAGCCCGCCGGGGCATCCGCTGGAGCAGTTCTTC. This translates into CASSPPGHPLEQFF.

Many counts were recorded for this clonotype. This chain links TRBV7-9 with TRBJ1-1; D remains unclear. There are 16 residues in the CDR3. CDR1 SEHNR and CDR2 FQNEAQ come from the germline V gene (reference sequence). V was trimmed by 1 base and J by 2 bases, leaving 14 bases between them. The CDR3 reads CASSLDLIGANTEAFF. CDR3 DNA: TGTGCCAGCAGCTTAGATTTAATTGGAGCAAACACTGAAGCTTTCTTT.

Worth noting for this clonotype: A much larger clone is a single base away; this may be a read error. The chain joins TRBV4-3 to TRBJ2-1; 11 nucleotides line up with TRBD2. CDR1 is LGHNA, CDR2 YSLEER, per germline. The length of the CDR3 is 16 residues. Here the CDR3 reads CASSAPIAGGPDEQLF. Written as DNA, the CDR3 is TGCGCCAGCAGCGCCCCAATAGCGGGAGGGCCGGATGAGCAGCTCTTC.

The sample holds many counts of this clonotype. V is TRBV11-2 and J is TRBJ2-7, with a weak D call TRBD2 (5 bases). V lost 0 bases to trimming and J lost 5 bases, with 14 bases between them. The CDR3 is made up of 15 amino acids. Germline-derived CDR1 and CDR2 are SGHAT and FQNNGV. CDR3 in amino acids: CASSLDASSFNEQYF. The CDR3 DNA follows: TGTGCCAGCAGCTTAGATGCTAGCTCTTTTAACGAGCAGTACTTC. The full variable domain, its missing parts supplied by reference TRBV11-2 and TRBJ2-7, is EAGVAQSPRYKIIEKRQSVAFWCNPISGHATLYWYQQILGQGPKLLIQFQNNGVVDDSQLPKDRFSAERLKGVDSTLKIQPAKLEDSAVYLCASSLDASSFNEQYFGPGTRLTVT.

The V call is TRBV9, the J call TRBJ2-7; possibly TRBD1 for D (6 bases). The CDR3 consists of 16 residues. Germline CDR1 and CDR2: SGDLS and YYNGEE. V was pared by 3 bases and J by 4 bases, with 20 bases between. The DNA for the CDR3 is TGTGCCAGCAGCGGGGGGCAGGTAGGGGAGAGATACGAGCAGTACTTC. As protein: CASSGGQVGERYEQYF.

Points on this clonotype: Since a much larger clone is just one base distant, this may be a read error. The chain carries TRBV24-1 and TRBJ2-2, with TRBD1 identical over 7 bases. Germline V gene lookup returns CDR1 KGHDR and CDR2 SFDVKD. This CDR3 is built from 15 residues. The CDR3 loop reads CATGKTGLHTGELSF. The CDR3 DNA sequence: TGTGCCACCGGGAAGACAGGGTTACACACCGGGGAGCTGTCTTTT.

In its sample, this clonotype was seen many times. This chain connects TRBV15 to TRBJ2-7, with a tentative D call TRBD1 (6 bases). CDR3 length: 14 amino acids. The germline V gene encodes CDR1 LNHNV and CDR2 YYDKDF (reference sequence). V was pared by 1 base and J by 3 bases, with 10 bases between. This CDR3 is CATSRGGQNYEQYF. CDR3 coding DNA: TGTGCCACCAGCAGAGGAGGACAGAACTACGAGCAGTACTTC.